The rows below give T cell receptor beta chains drawn from one sample of a study of CD8 T cells in Susac syndrome. TCRdb fed the immunoSEQ multiplex PCR reads into MiXCR, producing one record per CDR3 protein. The repertoire holds roughly 120,000 distinct CDR3 sequences, with approximately 94% as singletons. Sequencing was performed on CD4+ T cells from PBMCs. The receptors derive from a human donor with multiple sclerosis. Each CDR3 is given with its conserved first and last residue. D genes are given only for firm matches. Rows give clone size only sometimes, using once, few, many, or a class for an expanded clone.

d_call: TRBD1; clone_size: NA; j_call: TRBJ1-1; v_call: TRBV7-9; cdr3_aa: CASKLQGAMNTEAFF; cdr3_nt: TGTGCCAGCAAACTCCAGGGGGCAATGAACACTGAAGCTTTCTTT
d_call: TRBD1; clone_size: NA; j_call: TRBJ2-2; v_call: TRBV12-3/TRBV12-4; cdr3_aa: CASSRPGQGRTGELFF; cdr3_nt: TGTGCCAGCAGTCGACCGGGACAGGGGCGCACCGGGGAGCTGTTTTTT
d_call: NA; clone_size: NA; j_call: TRBJ2-5; v_call: TRBV30; cdr3_aa: CAWSLGVQETQYF; cdr3_nt: TGTGCCTGGAGCCTTGGGGTCCAAGAGACCCAGTACTTC
d_call: NA; clone_size: NA; j_call: TRBJ2-7; v_call: TRBV7-9; cdr3_aa: CASSPSTRDRWLPYEQYF; cdr3_nt: TGTGCCAGCAGCCCAAGTACCAGAGACAGGTGGCTACCCTACGAGCAGTACTTC
d_call: NA; clone_size: once; j_call: TRBJ2-3; v_call: TRBV3-1; cdr3_aa: CASSPRTGNADTQYF; cdr3_nt: TGTGCCAGCAGCCCTCGAACAGGGAACGCAGATACGCAGTATTTT
d_call: NA; clone_size: once; j_call: TRBJ1-1; v_call: TRBV12-3/TRBV12-4; cdr3_aa: CASSLTGFEAFF; cdr3_nt: TGTGCCAGCAGTTTGACGGGATTTGAAGCTTTCTTT
d_call: NA; clone_size: NA; j_call: TRBJ1-6; v_call: TRBV3-1; cdr3_aa: CASSQYHLDYSYNSPLHF; cdr3_nt: TGTGCCAGCAGCCAATATCATCTAGACTACTCCTATAATTCACCCCTCCACTTT
d_call: NA; clone_size: NA; j_call: TRBJ2-6; v_call: TRBV7-2; cdr3_aa: CASSLDPRGSGANVLTF; cdr3_nt: TGTGCCAGCAGCTTAGACCCCAGGGGCTCTGGGGCCAACGTCCTGACTTTC
d_call: TRBD1; clone_size: NA; j_call: TRBJ2-7; v_call: TRBV12-3/TRBV12-4; cdr3_aa: CASSFTTGGTYEQYF; cdr3_nt: TGTGCCAGCAGTTTCACCACAGGGGGTACATACGAGCAGTACTTC
d_call: NA; clone_size: NA; j_call: TRBJ1-4; v_call: TRBV6-5; cdr3_aa: CASSPQEPANEKLFF; cdr3_nt: TGTGCCAGCAGTCCGCAGGAGCCGGCTAATGAAAAACTGTTTTTT
d_call: TRBD1; clone_size: once; j_call: TRBJ2-1; v_call: TRBV5-6; cdr3_aa: CASSLQGSRSYNEQFF; cdr3_nt: TGTGCCAGCAGCTTACAGGGGTCTCGGTCCTACAATGAGCAGTTCTTC
d_call: NA; clone_size: NA; j_call: TRBJ1-2; v_call: TRBV7-8; cdr3_aa: CAIGGAGHYGYTF; cdr3_nt: TGTGCCATTGGGGGGGCAGGGCACTATGGCTACACCTTC
d_call: NA; clone_size: NA; j_call: TRBJ1-2; v_call: TRBV12-3/TRBV12-4; cdr3_aa: CASSLVNYGYTF; cdr3_nt: TGTGCCAGCAGTTTAGTTAACTATGGCTACACCTTC
d_call: NA; clone_size: NA; j_call: TRBJ2-3; v_call: TRBV9; cdr3_aa: CASSVDLPDTQYF; cdr3_nt: TGTGCCAGCAGCGTAGACCTACCAGATACGCAGTATTTT
d_call: NA; clone_size: once; j_call: TRBJ2-3; v_call: TRBV6-2/TRBV6-3; cdr3_aa: CASSLRGSSSTDTQYF; cdr3_nt: TGTGCCAGCAGTCTGAGGGGATCAAGCAGCACAGATACGCAGTATTTT
d_call: NA; clone_size: NA; j_call: TRBJ1-1; v_call: TRBV6-5; cdr3_aa: CASSYWGTGNTEAFF; cdr3_nt: TGTGCCAGCAGTTACTGGGGGACGGGGAACACTGAAGCTTTCTTT
d_call: NA; clone_size: NA; j_call: TRBJ1-2; v_call: TRBV2; cdr3_aa: CASSEASGYTF; cdr3_nt: TGTGCCAGCAGTGAAGCAAGTGGCTACACCTTC
d_call: NA; clone_size: NA; j_call: TRBJ1-1; v_call: TRBV6-1; cdr3_aa: CASSEGTVNTEAFF; cdr3_nt: TGTGCCAGCAGTGAAGGGACAGTTAACACTGAAGCTTTCTTT
d_call: TRBD2; clone_size: NA; j_call: TRBJ2-3; v_call: TRBV5-1; cdr3_aa: CASTPGGSTDTQYF; cdr3_nt: TGCGCCAGCACTCCGGGGGGGAGCACAGATACGCAGTATTTT
d_call: NA; clone_size: NA; j_call: TRBJ1-1; v_call: TRBV4-2; cdr3_aa: CASSRTRATEAFF; cdr3_nt: TGTGCCAGCAGCCGAACTAGGGCGACTGAAGCTTTCTTT
d_call: NA; clone_size: NA; j_call: TRBJ1-2; v_call: TRBV4-2; cdr3_aa: CASSPTGNYGYTF; cdr3_nt: TGTGCCAGCAGCCCGACGGGAAACTATGGCTACACCTTC
d_call: TRBD1; clone_size: NA; j_call: TRBJ2-7; v_call: TRBV18; cdr3_aa: CASSPIQGNEQYF; cdr3_nt: TGTGCCAGCTCACCCATACAGGGGAACGAGCAGTACTTC
d_call: TRBD1; clone_size: NA; j_call: TRBJ1-2; v_call: TRBV27; cdr3_aa: CASSGSTGGGGYTF; cdr3_nt: TGTGCCAGCAGTGGCTCGACAGGGGGCGGTGGCTACACCTTC
d_call: NA; clone_size: once; j_call: TRBJ2-2; v_call: TRBV5-1; cdr3_aa: CASSVTGTQEELFF; cdr3_nt: TGCGCCAGCAGCGTAACCGGGACACAGGAGGAGCTGTTTTTT
d_call: NA; clone_size: NA; j_call: TRBJ2-1; v_call: TRBV5-1; cdr3_aa: CASSMGNNNEQFF; cdr3_nt: TGCGCCAGCTCGATGGGGAACAACAATGAGCAGTTCTTC
d_call: TRBD1; clone_size: NA; j_call: TRBJ1-4; v_call: TRBV25-1; cdr3_aa: CASSLQGAEEKLFF; cdr3_nt: TGTGCCAGCAGCCTACAGGGGGCGGAGGAAAAACTGTTTTTT
d_call: TRBD2; clone_size: NA; j_call: TRBJ2-2; v_call: TRBV20-1; cdr3_aa: CSARTSGSGTNTGELFF; cdr3_nt: TGCAGTGCTCGGACTAGCGGGAGTGGGACGAACACCGGGGAGCTGTTTTTT
d_call: NA; clone_size: few; j_call: TRBJ2-7; v_call: TRBV28; cdr3_aa: CASSLQGYEQYF; cdr3_nt: TGTGCCAGCAGTTTACAGGGCTACGAGCAGTACTTC
d_call: TRBD2; clone_size: NA; j_call: TRBJ2-7; v_call: TRBV20-1; cdr3_aa: CSASDLAGAYEQYF; cdr3_nt: TGCAGTGCTAGTGATTTAGCGGGAGCCTACGAGCAGTACTTC
d_call: NA; clone_size: NA; j_call: TRBJ2-3; v_call: TRBV25-1; cdr3_aa: CASSGGYPRPNQYF; cdr3_nt: TGTGCCAGCAGTGGGGGTTACCCCAGGCCTAACCAGTATTTT
d_call: NA; clone_size: NA; j_call: TRBJ2-3; v_call: TRBV6-6; cdr3_aa: CASSYSTDFTDTQYF; cdr3_nt: TGTGCCAGCAGTTACTCGACCGACTTCACAGATACGCAGTATTTT
d_call: NA; clone_size: NA; j_call: TRBJ1-6; v_call: TRBV24-1; cdr3_aa: CATGTRCRRTSSYNSPLHF; cdr3_nt: TGTGCCACCGGGACGAGGTGCAGGCGGACGAGCTCCTATAATTCACCCCTCCACTTT
d_call: NA; clone_size: NA; j_call: TRBJ2-3; v_call: TRBV12-5; cdr3_aa: CASGRAGDTQYF; cdr3_nt: TGTGCTAGTGGCCGGGCCGGGGATACGCAGTATTTT
d_call: NA; clone_size: NA; j_call: TRBJ1-2; v_call: TRBV3-1; cdr3_aa: CASSQEGGARGYGYTF; cdr3_nt: TGTGCCAGCAGCCAAGAGGGGGGGGCTCGAGGATATGGCTACACCTTC
d_call: NA; clone_size: once; j_call: TRBJ2-7; v_call: TRBV6-5; cdr3_aa: CASSYSTGWYEQYF; cdr3_nt: TGTGCCAGCAGTTACTCGACAGGATGGTACGAGCAGTACTTC
d_call: NA; clone_size: NA; j_call: TRBJ2-3; v_call: TRBV29-1; cdr3_aa: CSVRRGSRDTQYF; cdr3_nt: TGCAGCGTTCGTCGGGGCAGCAGAGATACGCAGTATTTT
d_call: NA; clone_size: NA; j_call: TRBJ1-2; v_call: TRBV30; cdr3_aa: CAWMKGHNYGYTF; cdr3_nt: TGTGCCTGGATGAAGGGGCACAACTATGGCTACACCTTC
d_call: TRBD2; clone_size: NA; j_call: TRBJ2-1; v_call: TRBV7-3; cdr3_aa: CASSLALAGGNEQFF; cdr3_nt: TGTGCCAGCAGCTTAGCACTAGCGGGGGGTAATGAGCAGTTCTTC
d_call: NA; clone_size: NA; j_call: TRBJ1-2; v_call: TRBV10-3; cdr3_aa: CAIGPYGNYGYTF; cdr3_nt: TGTGCCATCGGGCCATACGGAAACTATGGCTACACCTTC
d_call: NA; clone_size: NA; j_call: TRBJ2-1; v_call: TRBV5-1; cdr3_aa: CASSFNWNEQFF; cdr3_nt: TGCGCCAGCAGCTTTAATTGGAATGAGCAGTTCTTC
d_call: NA; clone_size: NA; j_call: TRBJ1-1; v_call: TRBV12-3/TRBV12-4; cdr3_aa: CASSLIQANTEAFF; cdr3_nt: TGTGCCAGCAGTTTAATTCAGGCGAACACTGAAGCTTTCTTT
d_call: TRBD1; clone_size: NA; j_call: TRBJ1-2; v_call: TRBV20-1; cdr3_aa: CSARNFGTASSFDGYTF; cdr3_nt: TGCAGTGCACGGAACTTCGGGACAGCGTCCTCATTCGATGGCTACACCTTC
d_call: NA; clone_size: NA; j_call: TRBJ2-3; v_call: TRBV27; cdr3_aa: CARGTLTTDTQYF; cdr3_nt: TGTGCCAGGGGCACCCTTACGACGGATACGCAGTATTTT
d_call: TRBD2; clone_size: NA; j_call: TRBJ2-1; v_call: TRBV20-1; cdr3_aa: CSPGGNEQFF; cdr3_nt: TGCAGTCCCGGGGGGAATGAGCAGTTCTTC
d_call: TRBD1; clone_size: NA; j_call: TRBJ2-2; v_call: TRBV4-2; cdr3_aa: CASSQDEQGATGELFF; cdr3_nt: TGTGCCAGCAGCCAAGATGAACAGGGGGCCACCGGGGAGCTGTTTTTT